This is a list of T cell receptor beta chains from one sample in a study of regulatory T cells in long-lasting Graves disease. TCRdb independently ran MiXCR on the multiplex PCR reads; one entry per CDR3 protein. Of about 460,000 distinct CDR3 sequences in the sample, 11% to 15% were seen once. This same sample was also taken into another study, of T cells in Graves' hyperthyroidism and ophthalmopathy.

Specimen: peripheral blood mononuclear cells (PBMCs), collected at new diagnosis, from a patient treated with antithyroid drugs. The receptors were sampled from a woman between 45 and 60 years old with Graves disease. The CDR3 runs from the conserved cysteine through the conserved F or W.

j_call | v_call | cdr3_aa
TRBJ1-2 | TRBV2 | CASRGTGANYGYTF
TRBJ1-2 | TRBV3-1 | CASSQETAYGYTF
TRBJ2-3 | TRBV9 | CASSSQTRNTQYF
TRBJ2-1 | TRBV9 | CASSVEVQGAYNEQFF
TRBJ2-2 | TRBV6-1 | CASSEDRGRGGTGELFF
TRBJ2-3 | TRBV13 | CASSRGRGSTDTQYF
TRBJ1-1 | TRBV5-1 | CASSLGRPNRNTEAFF
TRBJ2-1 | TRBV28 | CASSPTSYNEQFF
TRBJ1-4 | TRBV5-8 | CASSSSPGREKLFF
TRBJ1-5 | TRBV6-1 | CASSEGEHRLRVYQPQHF
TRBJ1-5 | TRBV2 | CASSQETAEYQPQHF
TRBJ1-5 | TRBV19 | CASSPTTGVLVQPQHF
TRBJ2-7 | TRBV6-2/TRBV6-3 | CASSAGGRAYEQYF
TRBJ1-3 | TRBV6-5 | CASSSSTASSGNTIYF
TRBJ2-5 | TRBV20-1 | CSASYQEPGTYQETQYF
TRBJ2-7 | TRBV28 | CASSEGQDYEQYF
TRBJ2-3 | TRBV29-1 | CSDGTGEDTQYF
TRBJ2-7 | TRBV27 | CASRSAGASYEQYF
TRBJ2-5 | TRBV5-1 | CASSIAGGRGFPETQYF
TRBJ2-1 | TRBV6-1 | CASSYLQQQFF
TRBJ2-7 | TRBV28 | CASRTFGREHF
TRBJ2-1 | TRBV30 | CAWSVAGGDEQFF
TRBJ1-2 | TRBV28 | CASSLFPSWGAYGYTF
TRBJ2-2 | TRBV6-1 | CATRDGQNSLPNTGELFF
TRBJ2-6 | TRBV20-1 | CSARDFFGQGFSGANVLTF
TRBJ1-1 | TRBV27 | CASSLGGSNTEAFF
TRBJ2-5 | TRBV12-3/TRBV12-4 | CASSFPGGETQYF
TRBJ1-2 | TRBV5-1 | CASSLEGQGNGYTF
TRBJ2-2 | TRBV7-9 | CASSLSPGELFF
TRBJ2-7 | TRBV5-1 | CASSTSGEQYF
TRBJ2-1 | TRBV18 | CASSPGGFGSYNEQFF
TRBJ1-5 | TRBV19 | CASYVGGSNQPQHF
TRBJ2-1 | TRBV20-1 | CSARDLDRVNEQFF